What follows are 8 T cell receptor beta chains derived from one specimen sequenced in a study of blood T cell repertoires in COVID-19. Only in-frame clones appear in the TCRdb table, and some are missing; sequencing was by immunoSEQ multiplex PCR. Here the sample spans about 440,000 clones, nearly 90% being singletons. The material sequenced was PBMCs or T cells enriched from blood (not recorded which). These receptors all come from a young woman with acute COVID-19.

CDR3 nucleotide sequence: TGCGCCAGCAAGGGGGAGGGCCACGAGCAGTTCTTC. Translated: CASKGEGHEQFF. The chain links TRBV5-1 to TRBJ2-1; D might be TRBD2 (7 bases). V lost 6 bases and J 10 bases, leaving 14 bases between the germline ends. The germline V gene encodes CDR1 SGHRS and CDR2 YFSETQ. The CDR3 consists of 12 residues.

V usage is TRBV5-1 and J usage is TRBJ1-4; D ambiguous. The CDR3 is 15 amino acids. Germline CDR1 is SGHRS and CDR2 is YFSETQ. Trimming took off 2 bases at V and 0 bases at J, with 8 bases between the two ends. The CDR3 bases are TGCGCCAGCAGCTTCGCGAAGCCAACTAATGAAAAACTGTTTTTT. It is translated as CASSFAKPTNEKLFF.

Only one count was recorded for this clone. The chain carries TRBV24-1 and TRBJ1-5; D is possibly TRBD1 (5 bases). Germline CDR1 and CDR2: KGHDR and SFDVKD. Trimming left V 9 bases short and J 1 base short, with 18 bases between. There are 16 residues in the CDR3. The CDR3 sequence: CATHGPGGVSNQPQHF. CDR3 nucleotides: TGTGCCACCCATGGCCCGGGGGGGGTCAGCAATCAGCCCCAGCATTTT.

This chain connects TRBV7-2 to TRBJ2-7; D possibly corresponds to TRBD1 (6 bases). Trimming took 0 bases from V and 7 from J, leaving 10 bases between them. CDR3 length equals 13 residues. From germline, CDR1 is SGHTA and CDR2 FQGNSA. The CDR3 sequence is CASSLARGMEQYF. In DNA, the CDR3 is TGTGCCAGCAGCTTAGCAAGGGGGATGGAGCAGTACTTC.

The CDR3: CASSQDQTVTQYF. For the CDR3, the DNA is TGCGCCAGCAGCCAAGACCAGACTGTTACGCAGTATTTT. The gene calls are TRBV4-1 and TRBJ2-3; D gene ambiguous. In germline, CDR1 is MGHRA, CDR2 YSYEKL. This CDR3 comprises 13 residues. Trimming took off 0 bases at V and 8 bases at J, with 9 bases between the two ends.

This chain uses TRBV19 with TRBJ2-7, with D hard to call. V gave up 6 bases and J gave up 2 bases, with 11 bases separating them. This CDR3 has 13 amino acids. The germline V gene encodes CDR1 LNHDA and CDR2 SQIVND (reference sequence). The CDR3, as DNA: TGTGCCAGTAGCTTTACACCAACCTACGAGCAGTACTTC. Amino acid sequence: CASSFTPTYEQYF.

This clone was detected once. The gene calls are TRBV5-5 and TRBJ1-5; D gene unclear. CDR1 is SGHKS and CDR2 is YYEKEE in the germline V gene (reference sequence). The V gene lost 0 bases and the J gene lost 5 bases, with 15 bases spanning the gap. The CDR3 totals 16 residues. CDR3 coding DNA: TGTGCCAGCAGCTTGGGTTACCTAGGGAGGGATCAGCCCCAGCATTTT. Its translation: CASSLGYLGRDQPQHF.

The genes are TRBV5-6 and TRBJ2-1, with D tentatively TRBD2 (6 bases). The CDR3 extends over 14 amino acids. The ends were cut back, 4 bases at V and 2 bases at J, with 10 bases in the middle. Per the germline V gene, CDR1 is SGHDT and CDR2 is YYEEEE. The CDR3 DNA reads TGTGCCAGCAGCGAATCGGGGGCCTACAATGAGCAGTTCTTC. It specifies CASSESGAYNEQFF.